The 12 T cell receptor beta chains below all came from one sample that was sequenced in a study of blood T cell repertoires in COVID-19. The table came from immunoSEQ multiplex PCR; TCRdb's copy has only in-frame clones and leaves some out. This sample has about 140,000 clones, with under 85% found just once. The source material was peripheral blood. The receptors were gathered from a human donor in a cohort sampled during active COVID-19.

The chain has TRBV19 and TRBJ2-1; 11 nucleotides match TRBD1. The trim removed 5 bases at V and 4 bases at J, leaving 13 bases unmatched. Germline V CDR1 and CDR2: LNHDA, SQIVND (reference sequence). This CDR3 has 18 amino acids. CDR3 region: CASSAYGLRDRGYNEQFF. CDR3 nucleotide sequence: TGTGCCAGTAGTGCATATGGGCTCCGGGACAGGGGGTACAATGAGCAGTTCTTC.

This chain joins TRBV7-2 and TRBJ2-1, with 11 bases that match TRBD2. The junction had 4 bases not matched to a gene; V was cut back by 5 bases and J by 4 bases. This CDR3 comprises 15 residues. From germline, CDR1 is SGHTA and CDR2 FQGNSA. As DNA, the CDR3 is TGTGCCAGCAGCGCCCGACTAGCGGGGTACAATGAGCAGTTCTTC. Its translation is CASSARLAGYNEQFF.

The rearrangement uses TRBV5-4 and TRBJ2-2; 8 positions match TRBD2. The V gene end was trimmed by 4 bases and the J gene end by 4 bases; junction bases not matched to a gene: 15. Germline CDR1 reads SGHNT; CDR2 reads YYREEE (reference sequence). The length of the CDR3 is 18 residues. The CDR3 sequence is CASSVSLADPGGTGELFF. The CDR3 DNA reads as TGTGCCAGCAGCGTTTCACTAGCGGATCCCGGGGGCACCGGGGAGCTGTTTTTT. Looking up the rest from reference TRBV5-4 and TRBJ2-2 gives the full variable domain: ETGVTQSPTHLIKTRGQQVTLRCSSQSGHNTVSWYQQALGQGPQFIFQYYREEENGRGNFPPRFSGLQFPNYSSELNVNALELDDSALYLCASSVSLADPGGTGELFFGEGSRLTVL.

This clone was seen only once. The chain uses TRBV18 and TRBJ2-7, with D perhaps TRBD1 (6 bases). Trimming pared 0 bases from V and 2 bases from J, leaving 11 bases between. CDR1 and CDR2 (germline): KGHSH, LQKENI. This CDR3 region has 15 residues. CDR3 sequence reads: CASSPPLDRPYEQYF. The CDR3 bases are TGTGCCAGCTCACCACCGCTGGACAGACCCTACGAGCAGTACTTC.

The V and J genes are TRBV7-8 and TRBJ2-2, with TRBD1 matching over 9 bases. With V trimmed by 3 bases and J by 4 bases, 3 bases remained unmatched. This CDR3 has 15 amino acids. Germline CDR1 is SGHVS and CDR2 is FQNEAQ. DNA for the CDR3: TGTGCCAGCAGCTTCCTACAGGGGGCCACCGGGGAGCTGTTTTTT. Its protein product is CASSFLQGATGELFF.

This chain connects TRBV25-1 to TRBJ1-6, with D uncertain. V lost 1 base and J 8 bases, leaving 12 bases between the germline ends. The germline V gene encodes CDR1 MGHDK and CDR2 SYGVNS. The CDR3 has 15 residues. CDR3 in amino acids: CASSESSPSYSPLHF. CDR3 in DNA: TGTGCCAGCAGTGAATCTAGTCCCTCCTATTCACCCCTCCACTTT.

The V and J genes are TRBV14 and TRBJ1-3; D is unresolved. The germline V gene encodes CDR1 SGHDN and CDR2 FVKESK. V lost 1 base, J lost 7 bases, and 8 bases lay in between. The CDR3 loop spans 13 amino acids. CDR3 sequence (DNA): TGTGCCAGCAGCCAAGTCCGTGTTAACACCATATATTTT. Residues: CASSQVRVNTIYF.

The rearrangement links TRBV6-5 to TRBJ2-7, with D tentatively TRBD2 (6 bases). This CDR3 is 16 amino acids long. Trimming took off 0 bases at V and 4 bases at J, with 16 bases between the two ends. Germline CDR1 reads MNHEY; CDR2 reads SVGAGI. The CDR3 is CASSYSGVGAGYEQYF. CDR3 nucleotide sequence: TGTGCCAGCAGTTACTCTGGAGTCGGAGCGGGTTACGAGCAGTACTTC.

The chain uses TRBV7-2 and TRBJ2-5; TRBD2 is a possible D gene (6 bases). The CDR3 totals 15 residues. Trimming removed 5 bases from V and 1 base from J, with 14 bases in between. Germline-derived CDR1 and CDR2 are SGHTA and FQGNSA. DNA of the CDR3: TGTGCCAGCAGCCCGTCTTCGGGGGTCCAAGAGACCCAGTACTTC. Protein sequence: CASSPSSGVQETQYF.

The rearrangement links TRBV5-1 to TRBJ2-3; 10 bases agree with TRBD2. V lost 4 bases to trimming and J lost 2 bases; unmatched junction nucleotides: 7. This CDR3 has 16 amino acids. Germline CDR1 is SGHRS and CDR2 is YFSETQ. As DNA, the CDR3 is TGCGCCAGCAGCCATCGAAGCGGGAGGGCCACAGATACGCAGTATTTT. Amino acids: CASSHRSGRATDTQYF.

The rearrangement joins TRBV9 to TRBJ1-1; D not certain. The CDR3 totals 14 residues. V was trimmed by 1 base and J by 4 bases, leaving 11 bases between them. Germline loops: CDR1 SGDLS, CDR2 YYNGEE. The CDR3 bases are TGTGCCAGCAGCGTATATCAGGACTCCACTGAAGCTTTCTTT. Amino acids: CASSVYQDSTEAFF.

The V and J genes are TRBV6-5 and TRBJ1-2, with D possibly matching TRBD1 (5 bases). The V end was cut by 6 bases, the J end by 1 base, with 9 bases between. The CDR3 is 13 residues long. Per germline, CDR1 MNHEY and CDR2 SVGAGI. The CDR3 loop reads CASSPQVNYGYTF. The CDR3 coding sequence is TGTGCCAGCAGCCCACAGGTTAACTATGGCTACACCTTC.